A selection of T cell receptor beta chains follows, all from one sample in a study of cytomegalovirus exposure and HLA in healthy donors. Here immunoSEQ multiplex PCR was the method, and the copy in TCRdb shows in-frame clones only, minus some. The table records some 190,000 clones, 70% to 85% of them present only once. The material sequenced was PBMCs. These receptors were collected from a man younger than 35 in good health and CMV-seronegative. CDR3s include the opening cysteine and the closing phenylalanine or tryptophan. D genes are given only for firm matches. A row's size may be missing; if present it is once, few, many or a size class.

j_call clone_size v_call d_call cdr3_nt cdr3_aa
TRBJ2-5 . TRBV6-5 TRBD2 TGTGCCAGCAGTTACTCGGCTAGCGGGGGGAGGGAGACCCAGTACTTC CASSYSASGGRETQYF
TRBJ2-7 . TRBV11-3 TRBD2 TGTGCCAGCAGCTTACTACAAAGTGGACTAGCGGGGGGCTACGAGCAGTACTTC CASSLLQSGLAGGYEQYF
TRBJ2-4 . TRBV27 . TGTGCCAGCAGTTTACGGGGAATAGCCAAAAACATTCAGTACTTC CASSLRGIAKNIQYF
TRBJ2-7 . TRBV6-5 . TGTGCCAGCAGTTACTCAAGGGGCGGTTCCTACGAGCAGTACTTC CASSYSRGGSYEQYF
TRBJ2-7 . TRBV30 TRBD2 TGTGCCTGGGATAGGGGACTAGACCCCCCCACCTACGAGCAGTACTTC CAWDRGLDPPTYEQYF
TRBJ2-1 . TRBV13 . TGTGCCAGCAGCTTATTGGACTCCGCGTTCTTC CASSLLDSAFF
TRBJ1-2 . TRBV30 TRBD1 TGTGCCGGGCACCAGACAGGGGAAAGGGGCTACACCTTC CAGHQTGERGYTF
TRBJ1-2 . TRBV27 . TGTGCCAGCAGTTTAAGGAGGAATGCGGGCTACACCTTC CASSLRRNAGYTF
TRBJ2-3 . TRBV7-2 TRBD2 TGTGCCAGCAGCGGACCTAGCGGGGGACTCACAGATACGCAGTATTTT CASSGPSGGLTDTQYF
TRBJ1-5 . TRBV7-8 TRBD1 TGTGCCAGCAGCTTAGCGGCAGGGGGTTTGGGTCAGCCCCAGCATTTT CASSLAAGGLGQPQHF
TRBJ2-1 . TRBV6-1 TRBD2 TGTGCCAGCAAACCGCAACGGGGGGATGAGCAGTTCTTC CASKPQRGDEQFF
TRBJ2-7 . TRBV21-1 . TGTGCCAGCAGCAAATTAGCGGGAGAGTCCTACGAGCAGTACTTC CASSKLAGESYEQYF
TRBJ1-2 . TRBV5-8 TRBD1 TGTGCCAGCAGCTACGACAGGGTAAATGGCTACACCTTC CASSYDRVNGYTF
TRBJ2-7 once TRBV28 . TGTGCCAGCAGTTTTACGGGATCTCGCTACGAGCAGTACTTC CASSFTGSRYEQYF
TRBJ2-7 . TRBV13 . TGTGCCAGCAGCCAAGCCCCCCAGGGTAGCAACGAGCAGTACTTC CASSQAPQGSNEQYF
TRBJ2-7 . TRBV6-6 TRBD1 TGTGCCAGCACACAGGGGGCCTACGAGCAGTACTTC CASTQGAYEQYF
TRBJ2-3 . TRBV7-9 TRBD1 TGTGCCAGCAGCGACAGGGCGAGCCTTGGTACGCAGTATTTT CASSDRASLGTQYF
TRBJ1-2 . TRBV6-5 . TGTGCCAGCAGCCACCCTACGACAGGAATCTATGGCTACACCTTC CASSHPTTGIYGYTF
TRBJ2-2 . TRBV30 TRBD2 TGTGCCTGGACCACCCCGGGACTAGCCTACACCGGGGAGCTGTTTTTT CAWTTPGLAYTGELFF
TRBJ2-1 . TRBV19 TRBD1 TGTGCCAGTAGTATAGCGCCCGGGACAGGGATTTGGAATGAGCAGTTCTTC CASSIAPGTGIWNEQFF
TRBJ1-1 few TRBV7-9 . TGTGCCAGCAGCTTAGCAGCTAACACTGAAGCTTTCTTT CASSLAANTEAFF
TRBJ2-3 . TRBV2 TRBD2 TGTGCCAGCAGAGCCGGACTAGCGGGAACTACAGATACGCAGTATTTT CASRAGLAGTTDTQYF
TRBJ2-7 . TRBV6-5 . TGTGCCAGCAGTTACACCAGGACAGCCTACGAGCAGTACTTC CASSYTRTAYEQYF